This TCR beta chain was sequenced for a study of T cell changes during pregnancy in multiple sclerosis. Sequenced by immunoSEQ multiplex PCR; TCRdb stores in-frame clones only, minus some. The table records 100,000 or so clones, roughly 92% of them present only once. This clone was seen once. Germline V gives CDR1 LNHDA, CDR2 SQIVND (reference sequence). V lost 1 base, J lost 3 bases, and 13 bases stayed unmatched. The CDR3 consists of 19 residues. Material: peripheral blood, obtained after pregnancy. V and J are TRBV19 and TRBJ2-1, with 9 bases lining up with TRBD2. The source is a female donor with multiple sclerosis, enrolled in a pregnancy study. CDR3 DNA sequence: TGTGCCAGTAGTATAGGAGGGGCGGGAGGGCCCAGCATCTACAATGAGCAGTTCTTC. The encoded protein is CASSIGGAGGPSIYNEQFF.